The TCR beta chain described here comes from a study of CD8+ T cells in alopecia areata. For the study at large: Treated patients were given 5 to 10 mg oral tofacitinib twice daily. A 6-month off-drug phase came after tofacitinib, which had lasted 6 to 18 months. Scoring of treated patients' severity used the percentage of affected scalp area.

Findings and caveats of the study: Scalp samples also yield sequences of resident alphabeta T cells from normal skin.

Reverse transcription of extracted RNA yielded cDNA, which provided the sequencing template. The protocol was immunoSEQ multiplex PCR, while the TCRdb copy is restricted to in-frame clones and leaves out a portion. Counted here are some 80,000 clones, roughly 70% occurring once; the ten biggest clones make up around 22%. This CDR3 comprises 15 residues. The V and J ends lost 2 bases and 0 bases respectively, with 11 bases between them. In germline, CDR1 is KGHSH, CDR2 LQKENI. Treatment noted: oral pan-JAK inhibitor, 5-10 mg twice daily. This clone was counted only a few times. Its antigen is unidentified.

The chain couples TRBV18 to TRBJ2-7; perhaps D is TRBD1 or TRBD2 (5 bases each). The sample in question was CD8+ T cells sorted from blood, obtained at week 24, from a patient treated with tofacitinib. This TCR came from a human donor with alopecia areata. The CDR3 DNA follows: TGTGCCAGCTCACCAGGGACGTTGAGCTCCTACGAGCAGTACTTC. This sequence encodes CASSPGTLSSYEQYF.